The 28 T cell receptor beta chains below come from one sample, sequenced in a study of T cell repertoires in cytomegalovirus infection. Each CDR3 protein gets one entry after TCRdb re-called the reads with MiXCR. The repertoire holds around 770,000 distinct CDR3 sequences, with about 28% as singletons. These receptors have no known antigen. The specimen comprised cultured CD8+ T cells from PBMCs, sampled from culture after CMV antigen stimulation. The receptors stem from a human donor in good health (CMV status not recorded). Some clones in this sample may be carry-over from other donors' samples.

V and J are TRBV6-4 and TRBJ2-3; 10 nucleotides agree with TRBD1. The CDR3 loop spans 16 amino acids. J lost 2 bases, V lost 4 bases, and 6 bases had no gene match. The V gene's germline CDR1 is MRHNA and CDR2 SNTAGT. The CDR3, as DNA: TGTGCCAGCAGTGCTACCGGGACAGGGGCCACAGATACGCAGTATTTT. Protein: CASSATGTGATDTQYF.

The chain recombines TRBV29-1 with TRBJ1-1, with D possibly being TRBD1 (6 bases). The CDR3 runs 14 residues. In germline, CDR1 is SQVTM, CDR2 ANQGSEA. V shed 2 bases and J shed 2 bases, with 12 bases lying between them. CDR3 protein: CSVELRGRNTEAFF. Written as DNA, the CDR3 is TGCAGCGTTGAACTGCGGGGGCGCAACACTGAAGCTTTCTTT.

Comment on this clonotype: This CDR3 is missing its conserved last phenylalanine or tryptophan, likely due to a read error. It is unclear where the CDR3 begins or ends on the DNA, so no DNA is shown, and the CDR3 is as TCRdb lists it. This chain connects TRBV5-4 to TRBJ1-2; the DNA was not compared with TRBD1, the D call given in the table. Termini included, the CDR3 measures 14 amino acids. Germline V gene sequence: CDR1 SGHNT, CDR2 YYREEE (reference sequence). The CDR3 loop is CASSLSDRGLPIWR.

This sequence joins TRBV15 and TRBJ1-6; 8 nucleotides match TRBD1. With 0 bases clipped from V and 7 bases from J, the junction kept 20 bases outside the gene matches. Germline CDR1 reads LNHNV; CDR2 reads YYDKDF (reference sequence). The CDR3 spans 21 residues. CDR3 sequence reads: CATSREIIRDRWSFGNSPLHF. In DNA form, the CDR3 reads TGTGCCACCAGCAGAGAAATAATTCGGGACAGGTGGTCATTTGGGAATTCACCCCTCCACTTT.

This rearrangement joins TRBV19 to TRBJ2-7; a weak D match, TRBD1 (6 bases). The V and J ends lost 4 bases and 2 bases respectively, with 12 bases between them. The CDR3 sequence is 14 residues long. CDR1 LNHDA and CDR2 SQIVND come from the germline V gene (reference sequence). DNA of the CDR3: TGTGCCAGTAGTACCCTCGAGGGGGCCTACGAGCAGTACTTC. It codes for CASSTLEGAYEQYF.

This clonotype was counted between two and nine times. This chain joins TRBV12-3 or TRBV12-4 and TRBJ1-4, with 7 bases aligning to TRBD1. The trim removed 5 bases at V and 4 bases at J, leaving 10 bases unmatched. CDR3 length: 16 residues. The CDR3 is CASSQIQGGINEKLFF. The CDR3 nucleotides read TGTGCCAGCAGTCAGATCCAGGGGGGGATTAATGAAAAACTGTTTTTT.

This rearrangement joins TRBV20-1 to TRBJ2-1; 11 bases agree with TRBD2. Germline CDR1 is DFQATT and CDR2 is SNEGSKA (reference sequence). The CDR3 has 15 residues. Losses at the gene ends were 0 bases for V and 6 bases for J; bases not matched to a gene: 4. CDR3 protein: CSARDLAGGPNEQFF. DNA of the CDR3: TGCAGTGCTAGAGATCTAGCGGGGGGCCCCAATGAGCAGTTCTTC.

The V call is TRBV29-1, the J call TRBJ2-7, with D possibly matching TRBD2 (7 bases). The CDR3 is 13 amino acids. Looked up from germline, CDR1 is SQVTM and CDR2 is ANQGSEA. Trimming stripped 4 bases from V and 2 bases from J, with 12 bases between. The CDR3 reads CSVAGGSTYEQYF. CDR3 DNA sequence: TGCAGCGTTGCGGGGGGCTCTACCTACGAGCAGTACTTC.

The chain has TRBV10-3 and TRBJ2-3, with D perhaps matching TRBD1 (6 bases). Trimming stripped 6 bases from V and 2 bases from J, with 15 bases between. The CDR3 length is 15 residues. Germline V gene sequence: CDR1 ENHRY, CDR2 SYGVKD. The CDR3 nucleotides read TGTGCCATCAGCGAAGGGGACACAGTCACAGATACGCAGTATTTT. Protein: CAISEGDTVTDTQYF.

The V call is TRBV7-9, the J call TRBJ2-7; D may be TRBD1 or TRBD2 (6 bases each). Germline V CDR1 and CDR2: SEHNR, FQNEAQ (reference sequence). Trimming removed 5 bases at V and 1 base at J, with 12 bases between. This CDR3 spans 14 amino acids. CDR3 sequence (DNA): TGTGCCAGCAGCCCGCGGGACAATTCCTACGAGCAGTACGTC. Translation gives CASSPRDNSYEQYV.

The sample holds a few counts of this clonotype. CDR3 in amino acids: CASSIGTGSSPLHF. Here the CDR3 DNA reads TGTGCCAGTAGTATCGGGACGGGGAGTTCACCCCTCCACTTT. The V and J genes are TRBV19 and TRBJ1-6, with D maybe TRBD1 (5 bases). The V gene lost 3 bases and the J gene lost 9 bases, with 12 bases spanning the gap. The CDR3 is 14 amino acids. Germline V CDR1 and CDR2: LNHDA, SQIVND (reference sequence).

The chain uses TRBV6-2 or TRBV6-3 and TRBJ2-2; no clear D. The CDR3 contains 11 residues. The germline V gene has CDR1 MNHEY and CDR2 SVGEGT. Trimming pared 6 bases from V and 9 bases from J, leaving 8 bases between. The CDR3 region has the DNA TGTGCCAGCAGCACGACCTGGGAGCTGTTTTTT. Translated, it gives CASSTTWELFF.

The genes are TRBV7-8 and TRBJ1-1; D remains unclear. CDR1 SGHVS and CDR2 FQNEAQ come from the germline V gene. V lost 4 bases and J lost 2, with 14 bases in between. The CDR3 is made up of 15 amino acids. The CDR3 loop reads CASSSRDGFNTEAFF. CDR3 sequence (DNA): TGTGCCAGCAGCTCCCGTGATGGGTTTAACACTGAAGCTTTCTTT.

The chain is built from TRBV7-8 and TRBJ2-3; TRBD2 agrees at 12 bases. Unmatched junction bases numbered 17, after V lost 5 bases and J lost 8 bases. The CDR3 length is 18 residues. CDR1 is SGHVS and CDR2 is FQNEAQ in the germline V gene. CDR3 loop: CASSQDLAGGLGVGTQYF. Here the CDR3 DNA reads TGTGCCAGCAGCCAAGATCTAGCGGGGGGGCTAGGGGTTGGTACGCAGTATTTT.

The chain joins TRBV2 to TRBJ1-2; a possible D gene is TRBD1 (6 bases). Germline assignment: CDR1 SNHLY and CDR2 FYNNEI. Trimming cost V 3 bases and J 1 base, with 12 bases left between them. The CDR3 length is 15 residues. CDR3 DNA sequence: TGTGCCAGCAGTGATAACGGGGGCGGTAACTATGGCTACACCTTC. Translating gives CASSDNGGGNYGYTF.

This clonotype was counted only a few times. The chain joins TRBV9 to TRBJ2-5, with D maybe TRBD1 (6 bases). Per germline, CDR1 SGDLS and CDR2 YYNGEE. The CDR3 contains 15 residues. V was pared by 4 bases and J by 4 bases, with 17 bases between. The CDR3 spells CASSPGQSKRETQYF. CDR3 nucleotide sequence: TGTGCCAGCAGCCCCGGACAGTCGAAGAGAGAGACCCAGTACTTC.

This clonotype was counted a few times. The gene calls are TRBV7-2 and TRBJ2-5, with a weak D call TRBD2 (6 bases). Per germline, CDR1 SGHTA and CDR2 FQGNSA. Trimming stripped 3 bases from V and 4 bases from J, with 15 bases between. The CDR3 loop spans 15 amino acids. In DNA, the CDR3 is TGTGCCAGCAGCTTTAGCGGAGGCCCAGTAGAGACCCAGTACTTC. Its protein product is CASSFSGGPVETQYF.

This clonotype was seen more than once but under ten times. The rearrangement uses TRBV2 and TRBJ1-5; 7 bases match TRBD1. Germline V gene data show CDR1 as SNHLY and CDR2 as FYNNEI. V lost 7 bases, J lost 0 bases, and 3 bases stayed unmatched. The CDR3 totals 14 residues. The chain's CDR3 is CASKTGYSNQPQHF. CDR3 coding DNA: TGTGCCAGCAAGACAGGGTATAGCAATCAGCCCCAGCATTTT.

Points on this clonotype: A junction end diverges from the germline sequence, so it may reflect a read error. This chain connects TRBV2 to TRBJ1-1; D is unresolved. The CDR3 sequence is 13 residues long. Germline loops: CDR1 SNHLY, CDR2 FYNNEI. The CDR3 protein is CASREWMNTEAFF. CDR3 nucleotides: TGTGCCAGCCGTGAGTGGATGAACACTGAAGCTTTCTTT.

In its sample, this clonotype was seen a few times. This chain joins TRBV29-1 and TRBJ1-4; 7 bases line up with TRBD1. V dropped 6 bases and J dropped 2; count of bases not matched to a gene: 9. Germline CDR1 is SQVTM and CDR2 is ANQGSEA. This CDR3 has 15 residues. CDR3 loop: CSVGPTGATNEKLFF. In nucleotides, the CDR3 is TGCAGCGTCGGTCCTACAGGGGCGACTAATGAAAAACTGTTTTTT.

The chain recombines TRBV27 with TRBJ2-5; D remains ambiguous. This CDR3 is built from 17 residues. CDR1 and CDR2 from the germline V gene are MNHEY and SMNVEV (reference sequence). Trimming stripped 3 bases from V and 1 base from J, with 18 bases between. The CDR3 region is CASSLFGRGRIQETQYF. The CDR3 nucleotides are TGTGCCAGCAGTTTGTTTGGGCGAGGACGGATCCAAGAGACCCAGTACTTC.

The table lists this clonotype with many counts. CDR3 nucleotide sequence: TGTGCCAGCAGTCGACCGACAAGCGGGGCCCCCGGGGAGCTGTTTTTT. Translation: CASSRPTSGAPGELFF. The chain employs TRBV7-9 and TRBJ2-2; 7 nucleotides align to TRBD2. Germline-derived CDR1 and CDR2 are SEHNR and FQNEAQ (reference sequence). This CDR3 spans 16 amino acids. V was pared by 6 bases and J by 6 bases, with 13 bases of the junction left unmatched. The variable domain in full, completed from reference TRBV7-9 and TRBJ2-2, reads DTGVSQNPRHKITKRGQNVTFRCDPISEHNRLYWYRQTLGQGPEFLTYFQNEAQLEKSRLLSDRFSAERPKGSFSTLEIQRTEQGDSAMYLCASSRPTSGAPGELFFGEGSRLTVL.

CDR3 DNA: TGTGCCAGCAGCTGGGTAAAGAACACTGAAGCTTTCTTT. Protein sequence: CASSWVKNTEAFF. The rearrangement uses TRBV6-6 and TRBJ1-1; no definite D call. CDR1 and CDR2 from the germline V gene are MNHNY and SVGAGI (reference sequence). The CDR3 sequence is 13 residues long. The ends were cut back, 6 bases at V and 1 base at J, with 9 bases in the middle.

In nucleotides, the CDR3 is TGTGCCAGTTCAAGGAAGGACGATAATTCACCCCTCCACTTT. This gives the protein CASSRKDDNSPLHF. The chain employs TRBV18 and TRBJ1-6; D gene uncertain. CDR3 length: 14 amino acids. Germline CDR1 and CDR2: KGHSH and LQKENI. V gave up 9 bases and J gave up 5 bases, with 14 bases separating them.

Only a few counts were recorded for this clonotype. The chain combines TRBV6-1 with TRBJ2-7, with D perhaps being TRBD1 or TRBD2 (5 bases each). V lost 5 bases to trimming and J lost 4 bases, with 15 bases between them. This CDR3 spans 14 amino acids. CDR1 is MNHNS, CDR2 SASEGT, per germline. This CDR3 reads CASSFSGRFYEQYF. In nucleotides, the CDR3 is TGTGCCAGCAGTTTTTCGGGGCGATTTTACGAGCAGTACTTC.

This rearrangement joins TRBV29-1 to TRBJ2-3; unclear D gene. Germline CDR1 is SQVTM and CDR2 is ANQGSEA. The CDR3 is 12 amino acids. V was cut by 3 bases and J by 4 bases, with 8 bases left in between. CDR3 DNA sequence: TGCAGCGTTGACACAGAACCAGATACGCAGTATTTT. It is translated as CSVDTEPDTQYF.

This rearrangement joins TRBV5-1 to TRBJ2-3, with 8 bases that match TRBD1. CDR1 is SGHRS and CDR2 is YFSETQ in the germline V gene. The CDR3 spans 14 residues. V dropped 6 bases and J dropped 4; count of bases not matched to a gene: 7. The CDR3 DNA reads as TGCGCCAGCAACCACGGACAGGGTCCAGATACGCAGTATTTT. Its protein is CASNHGQGPDTQYF.

The CDR3, as DNA: TGTGCCAGCAGTTACAAACCGTGGGCCAAAAACATTCAGTACTTC. This sequence encodes CASSYKPWAKNIQYF. This chain links TRBV6-5 with TRBJ2-4, with D hard to call. Per the germline V gene, CDR1 is MNHEY and CDR2 is SVGAGI. Deletions cut 2 bases from V and 1 base from J, with 9 bases between. This CDR3 contains 15 residues.